This TCR beta chain originates from a study of T cells in localized non-small cell lung cancer. Trimming took 3 bases from V and 3 from J, leaving 15 bases between them. The CDR3 is 15 amino acids. Per germline, CDR1 KGHSH and CDR2 LQKENI. Study-wide results and caveats: It was uninvolved adjacent lung that showed the highest T cell clonality, exceeding tumor. A higher density of T cells in blood coincided with extended overall survival.

TCRdb keeps only in-frame clones here, not all; method: immunoSEQ multiplex PCR. This sample has around 130,000 clones, with 89% found just once. Concerning this clone itself: Its cognate antigen is unknown.

The rearrangement links TRBV18 to TRBJ2-7; D is perhaps TRBD1 (5 bases). The material was peripheral blood, obtained before any cancer treatment. The receptor comes from a female donor of 60 years or more with stage I lung adenocarcinoma. CDR3 bases: TGTGCCAGCTCACCGTCCCCAGGGTACGGCTACGAGCAGTACTTC. Its translation is CASSPSPGYGYEQYF.